These 15 T cell receptor beta chains originate from one sample sequenced in a study of OX40 agonist ivuxolimab in advanced cancers. TCRdb's copy holds only in-frame clones and misses some; the assay was immunoSEQ multiplex PCR. The profile covers 75,000 to 95,000 clones, with 70% to 90% appearing a single time and about 9.1% taken by the ten largest. The sample was CD4+ or CD8+ T cells sorted from blood, taken in a trial of the OX40 agonist ivuxolimab. These receptors all come from an adult with an advanced solid tumor such as melanoma, head and neck, liver or kidney cancer.

The J gene is TRBJ2-7, the V gene TRBV29-1; D might be TRBD2 (5 bases). V was cut by 5 bases and J by 2 bases, with 10 bases left in between. The germline gives CDR1 SQVTM, CDR2 ANQGSEA. The CDR3 extends over 12 amino acids. The CDR3 is CSVRGPTYEQYF. The CDR3 DNA is TGCAGCGTTCGAGGGCCTACCTACGAGCAGTACTTC.

This chain links TRBV28 with TRBJ1-6, with TRBD1 as a possible D gene (6 bases). The CDR3 spans 14 residues. Germline V lookup: CDR1 MDHEN, CDR2 SYDVKM. V gave up 6 bases and J gave up 7 bases, with 13 bases separating them. The CDR3 sequence is CASRRTGFNSPLHF. CDR3 in DNA: TGTGCCAGCAGGAGAACAGGGTTCAATTCACCCCTCCACTTT.

The CDR3 is CATSTDTDTQYF. For the CDR3, the DNA is TGTGCCACCTCGACAGACACAGATACGCAGTATTTT. The V gene is TRBV10-3, the J gene TRBJ2-3; TRBD1 might be the D (5 bases). There are 12 residues in the CDR3. Germline CDR1 and CDR2: ENHRY and SYGVKD. V lost 10 bases, J lost 2 bases, and 10 bases lay in between.

This clone was seen a single time. The genes are TRBV18 and TRBJ1-3; D remains unclear. The CDR3 totals 15 residues. Trimming shortened V by 0 bases and J by 3 bases, and 9 bases separated the two germline ends. Germline lookup yields CDR1 KGHSH and CDR2 LQKENI. The CDR3 loop is CASSPPGSLGNTIYF. In DNA form, the CDR3 reads TGTGCCAGCTCACCACCGGGAAGCCTTGGAAACACCATATATTTT.

The CDR3 region is CASSVAPLISDTQYF. The CDR3 coding sequence is TGTGCCAGCAGCGTAGCCCCCTTAATTTCAGATACGCAGTATTTT. This rearrangement joins TRBV9 to TRBJ2-3; D remains ambiguous. This CDR3 contains 15 residues. Germline CDR1 SGDLS, CDR2 YYNGEE. V gave up 0 bases and J gave up 4 bases, with 12 bases separating them.

J is TRBJ2-1 and V is TRBV18; D gene unclear. Per the germline V gene, CDR1 is KGHSH and CDR2 is LQKENI. V was clipped by 3 bases and J by 7 bases, with 4 bases between them. There are 11 residues in the CDR3. CDR3 nucleotides: TGTGCCAGCTCACCGCGGAATGAGCAGTTCTTC. Translation: CASSPRNEQFF.

V usage is TRBV4-1 and J usage is TRBJ2-3; unclear D gene. Per the germline V gene, CDR1 is MGHRA and CDR2 is YSYEKL. This CDR3 is 13 amino acids long. V lost 8 bases to trimming and J lost 0 bases, with 9 bases between them. CDR3 sequence (DNA): TGCGCCAGCTGGTCCCCTAGCACAGATACGCAGTATTTT. Encoded protein: CASWSPSTDTQYF.

The chain combines TRBV7-2 with TRBJ1-2; 10 bases align to TRBD1. J was trimmed by 4 bases and V by 5 bases; bases with no gene match: 7. Per germline, CDR1 SGHTA and CDR2 FQGNSA. This CDR3 spans 15 amino acids. Written as DNA, the CDR3 is TGTGCCAGCAGCCATCGGACAGGGGGGGGCTATGGCTACACCTTC. Its protein is CASSHRTGGGYGYTF.

The V gene is TRBV27, the J gene TRBJ1-5; tentative D call: TRBD1 (5 bases). This CDR3 is built from 15 residues. Germline CDR1 and CDR2: MNHEY and SMNVEV (reference sequence). Deletions cut 6 bases from V and 2 bases from J, with 14 bases between. CDR3 protein: CASRIFGARNQPQHF. DNA for the CDR3: TGTGCCAGCAGGATCTTTGGGGCCCGCAATCAGCCCCAGCATTTT.

The gene calls are TRBV19 and TRBJ2-3; TRBD2 is a possible D gene (6 bases). The germline gives CDR1 LNHDA, CDR2 SQIVND (reference sequence). The CDR3 covers 14 residues. The V and J ends lost 3 bases and 6 bases respectively, with 13 bases between them. The CDR3 DNA follows: TGTGCCAGTAGTATTGGACTAAGAAGGGATACGCAGTATTTT. Translated, it gives CASSIGLRRDTQYF.

This clone was counted a single time. The chain joins TRBV2 to TRBJ2-5; 7 bases match TRBD1. This CDR3 region has 16 residues. Germline loops: CDR1 SNHLY, CDR2 FYNNEI. The trim removed 2 bases at V and 7 bases at J, leaving 13 bases unmatched. CDR3 loop: CASSENRDSAAGTQYF. In nucleotides, the CDR3 is TGTGCCAGCAGTGAAAACCGGGACAGCGCTGCCGGGACCCAGTACTTC. Full variable domain (missing parts from reference TRBV2 and TRBJ2-5): EPEVTQTPSHQVTQMGQEVILRCVPISNHLYFYWYRQILGQKVEFLVSFYNNEISEKSEIFDDQFSVERPDGSNFTLKIRSTKLEDSAMYFCASSENRDSAAGTQYFGPGTRLLVL.

The gene calls are TRBV28 and TRBJ1-2, with TRBD1 matching 7 bases. Per the germline V gene, CDR1 is MDHEN and CDR2 is SYDVKM. The CDR3 is 12 residues long. V trimming: 4 bases; J trimming: 8 bases; junction bases outside the gene matches: 4. CDR3 DNA sequence: TGTGCCAGCAGTTCCGACAGGGTGGGCTACACCTTC. As protein: CASSSDRVGYTF.

The chain carries TRBV6-4 and TRBJ2-6; no definite D call. CDR1 is MRHNA, CDR2 SNTAGT, per germline. This CDR3 region has 13 residues. The V end lost 6 bases, the J end lost 4 bases, and 7 bases lay between the germline ends. The CDR3 here is CASRAYGANVLTF. The CDR3 DNA sequence: TGTGCCAGCAGAGCCTACGGGGCCAACGTCCTGACTTTC.

The chain has TRBV6-5 and TRBJ2-5; the D is unclear. Looked up from germline, CDR1 is MNHEY and CDR2 is SVGAGI. V was trimmed by 2 bases and J by 2 bases, leaving 6 bases between them. The CDR3 has 13 amino acids. For the CDR3, the DNA is TGTGCCAGCAGTTACAAGATACAAGAGACCCAGTACTTC. Translated: CASSYKIQETQYF.

This sequence joins TRBV28 and TRBJ1-1; TRBD1 is a possible D gene (5 bases). The CDR3 has 15 amino acids. CDR1 is MDHEN and CDR2 is SYDVKM in the germline V gene. V lost 6 bases to trimming and J lost 3 bases, with 17 bases between them. The CDR3 sequence is CASSPGTVGHTEAFF. The CDR3 DNA reads as TGTGCCAGCAGCCCTGGGACCGTGGGGCACACTGAAGCTTTCTTT.